The subject of this entry is one T cell receptor (beta chain). MiXCR, run by TCRdb on the 5' RACE reads, gives a single entry per CDR3 protein. This table holds approximately 99,000 distinct CDR3 sequences, 9% to 13% found once. This sample was taken from a study of early T cells in non-severe SARS-CoV-2 infection. Study-wide context: Bulk RNA isolated from unsorted whole blood underwent sequencing; chains were not paired.

The V gene lost 4 bases and the J gene lost 0 bases, with 11 bases spanning the gap. Germline CDR1 and CDR2: KGHDR and SFDVKD. The length of the CDR3 is 15 residues. The sample comprised whole blood. The gene calls are TRBV24-1 and TRBJ1-2, with no clear D. The TCR was taken from an adult who was a healthcare worker with PCR-confirmed SARS-CoV-2 infection or an uninfected control (not recorded which). CDR3 loop: CATSDSASANYGYTF. CDR3 DNA sequence: TGTGCCACCAGTGACTCCGCTTCAGCTAACTATGGCTACACCTTC.